Here is one TCR beta chain with its context. Antigen unknown. Assay used: immunoSEQ multiplex PCR; TCRdb lists only in-frame clones, some missing. The sample includes 2 million to 2.5 million clones, 85% to 95% of them seen just once. The data derive from a study of shared clonotypes between healthy human individuals. Across the whole study: Ranging from 18 to 49 in age, donors were two women and a few men.

Findings and caveats of the study: Inspection by rarefaction showed sorted-subset sequencing to be incomplete despite large depth.

The CDR3 contains 18 residues. Germline CDR1 is SGHTS and CDR2 is YDEGEE. The ends lost 4 bases at V and 8 bases at J; junction bases unmatched: 19. The TCR was taken from a man in his late teens or twenties in good health. Some clones in this sample may be carry-over from other donors' samples. The specimen was naive CD4+ T cells from PBMCs. Described subset: CD45RA+ positively selected. The V and J genes are TRBV5-8 and TRBJ2-2, with 8 bases aligning to TRBD1. The CDR3 region is CASSTRQGPSSYKGELFF. CDR3 nucleotides: TGTGCCAGCAGCACCAGACAGGGGCCGAGCAGCTACAAGGGGGAGCTGTTTTTT.